These T cell receptor beta chains were read from a single sample in a study of shared clonotypes between healthy human individuals. TCRdb's table, derived via immunoSEQ multiplex PCR, lists solely in-frame clones and lacks some. The profile shows about 490,000 clones, 60% to 85% of them singletons. Sample: PBMCs. These receptors originate from a woman aged 40 to 50 in good health. Some clones in this sample may be carry-over from other donors' samples. Each CDR3 is given with its conserved first and last residue. A D gene is named only where the DNA matches it firmly. Expanded clones get a size class; other rows say once, few or many, or leave the size out.

j_gene,len,abundance,v_gene,d_gene,CDR3nt,CDR3aa
TRBJ1-1,13,-,TRBV7-9,-,TGTGCCAGCAGCTACACACAGAACACTGAAGCTTTCTTT,CASSYTQNTEAFF
TRBJ2-1,15,-,TRBV5-4,-,TGTGCCAGCAGCTTGCTTGACAGGGACTCCAATGAGCAGTTCTTC,CASSLLDRDSNEQFF
TRBJ2-1,16,-,TRBV9,-,TGTGCCAGCAGCGTAGGCGGGGGCGAGGACTACAATGAGCAGTTCTTC,CASSVGGGEDYNEQFF
TRBJ2-2,17,few,TRBV11-2,-,TGTGCCAGCAGCTTAAGCGGGTCGACGGTTAACACCGGGGAGCTGTTTTTT,CASSLSGSTVNTGELFF
TRBJ2-1,18,-,TRBV27,TRBD2,TGTGCCAGCAGTTTATTGTTTACTAGCGGGGTCCCCAGCAATGAGCAGTTCTTC,CASSLLFTSGVPSNEQFF
TRBJ1-1,13,-,TRBV30,-,TGTGCCTGGAGTCGCCCACAGGGCACTGAAGCTTTCTTT,CAWSRPQGTEAFF
TRBJ2-7,15,-,TRBV2,-,TGTGCCAGCAGCGAAAGACCGGGGCCATCCTACGAGCAGTACTTC,CASSERPGPSYEQYF
TRBJ2-7,14,-,TRBV28,-,TGTGCCAGCAGTTCAGGGTCTGGCGGGTACGAGCAGTACTTC,CASSSGSGGYEQYF
TRBJ1-1,13,-,TRBV27,-,TGTGCCAGCAGTACCAGACAGAGCACTGAAGCTTTCTTT,CASSTRQSTEAFF
TRBJ2-7,14,once,TRBV10-3,-,TGTGCCATCAGCCCACGACAGGACACCTACGAGCAGTACTTC,CAISPRQDTYEQYF
TRBJ2-5,15,-,TRBV18,TRBD1,TGTGCCAGCTCACCACCGGTAGGGGGCGAGGAGACCCAGTACTTC,CASSPPVGGEETQYF
TRBJ2-2,16,-,TRBV5-1,-,TGCGCCAGCAGCTTTTCCGTGAGTCGGAACACCGGGGAGCTGTTTTTT,CASSFSVSRNTGELFF
TRBJ2-1,13,-,TRBV11-3,-,TGTGCCAGCAGTCCTACCGGGTACAATGAGCAGTTCTTC,CASSPTGYNEQFF
TRBJ2-2,14,-,TRBV19,-,TGTGCCAGTAGTATAGTCAGGAACACCGGGGAGCTGTTTTTT,CASSIVRNTGELFF
TRBJ2-2,15,-,TRBV7-3,-,-,CASSFGSGGVGELFF
TRBJ2-7,13,-,TRBV28,-,TGTGCCAGCAGGGGACCGGAGGCCTCCGAGCAGTACTTC,CASRGPEASEQYF
TRBJ2-7,15,-,TRBV6-5,-,TGTGCCAGCAGTTACTTGGACGGGAGCTTGGACGAGCAGTACTTC,CASSYLDGSLDEQYF
TRBJ2-1,16,-,TRBV5-1,TRBD2,TGCGCCAGCAGCTGGACACCGGGACTAGCGGCTAATGAGCAGTTCTTC,CASSWTPGLAANEQFF
TRBJ2-5,13,few,TRBV6-5,-,TGTGCCAGCAGTTTTGGGCCCCAAGAGACCCAGTACTTC,CASSFGPQETQYF
TRBJ2-7,14,-,TRBV15,-,TGTGCCACCAGCAGAGACCGGGGCCTTTACGAGCAGTACTTC,CATSRDRGLYEQYF
TRBJ1-2,15,-,TRBV25-1,-,TGTGCCAGCAGTGACCCAGGGCAGGCTAACTATGGCTACACCTTC,CASSDPGQANYGYTF
TRBJ2-7,14,-,TRBV30,-,TGTGCCTGGAGTGTACTGGGCGCTCCCTACGAGCAGTACTTC,CAWSVLGAPYEQYF
TRBJ2-1,17,-,TRBV27,-,TGTGCCAGCAGTCGTCGGGTTGGCAGCCCCCTGAGAGATGAGCAGTTCTTC,CASSRRVGSPLRDEQFF
TRBJ1-2,13,-,TRBV28,-,TGTGCCAGCAGTTTTGGGACCAACTATGGCTACACCTTC,CASSFGTNYGYTF
TRBJ1-1,13,-,TRBV6-1,-,TGTGCCAGCACGTACGAGGCCTCCACTGAAGCTTTCTTT,CASTYEASTEAFF
TRBJ2-7,15,once,TRBV6-1,-,TGTGCCAGCAGTGATTCGGGGGGCCTGGCCTACGAGCAGTACTTC,CASSDSGGLAYEQYF
TRBJ2-7,14,-,TRBV18,TRBD2,TGTGCCAGCTCACGGGAGGGATTAAGTTACGAGCAGTACTTC,CASSREGLSYEQYF
TRBJ1-1,16,-,TRBV28,TRBD1,TGTGCCAGCAGCACTAGACAGGGGACGATTGCGGCTGAAGCTTTCTTT,CASSTRQGTIAAEAFF
TRBJ2-6,17,-,TRBV10-3,-,TGTGCCATCAGTGAGTCAGCTGGGACCTCTGGGGCCAACGTCCTGACTTTC,CAISESAGTSGANVLTF
TRBJ1-5,17,few,TRBV13,-,TGTGCCAGCAGCTTAGGTCGGCAGGGAGGGAGAGAGCAGCCCCAGCATTTT,CASSLGRQGGREQPQHF
TRBJ2-7,16,-,TRBV27,TRBD2,TGTGCCAGCAGGCCCTCGGGACTAGCGGGAGTATACGAGCAGTACTTC,CASRPSGLAGVYEQYF
TRBJ2-2,16,-,TRBV19,TRBD1,TGTGCCAGTAGTATAGGACAGGGGTCGGTCACCGGGGAGCTGTTTTTT,CASSIGQGSVTGELFF
TRBJ1-5,9,many,TRBV19,-,TGTGCCAGCGGTCAGCCCCAGCATTTT,CASGQPQHF
TRBJ2-7,14,-,TRBV7-2,-,TGTGCCAGCAGCTTATTGGGGGCGGGTTACGAGCAGTACTTC,CASSLLGAGYEQYF